What follows are 14 T cell receptor beta chains derived from one specimen sequenced in a study of OX40 agonist ivuxolimab in advanced cancers. Method: immunoSEQ multiplex PCR; TCRdb's copy keeps in-frame clones and lacks some. The profile shows 65,000 to 90,000 clones, approximately 80% of them singletons. Sample: CD4+ or CD8+ T cells sorted from blood, taken in a trial of the OX40 agonist ivuxolimab. The receptors come from an adult with an advanced solid tumor such as melanoma, head and neck, liver or kidney cancer.

The J gene is TRBJ1-1, the V gene TRBV30; 9 bases map to TRBD1. This CDR3 region has 13 residues. J was trimmed by 5 bases and V by 4 bases; bases with no gene match: 5. CDR1 is GTSNPN and CDR2 is SVGIG in the germline V gene (reference sequence). The CDR3 region is CAWILTGGTEAFF. The CDR3 region has the DNA TGTGCCTGGATTTTGACAGGGGGAACTGAAGCTTTCTTT.

The V gene is TRBV5-4, the J gene TRBJ2-3, with 8 bases that match TRBD2. CDR3 size: 17 residues. Germline V CDR1 and CDR2: SGHNT, YYREEE (reference sequence). The V gene end was trimmed by 4 bases and the J gene end by 5 bases; junction bases not matched to a gene: 15. The CDR3 reads CASSRSGGGTSGDTQYF. The CDR3 DNA follows: TGTGCCAGCAGCCGTTCCGGGGGGGGGACCTCCGGAGATACGCAGTATTTT. Full variable domain (remainder filled in from reference TRBV5-4 and TRBJ2-3): ETGVTQSPTHLIKTRGQQVTLRCSSQSGHNTVSWYQQALGQGPQFIFQYYREEENGRGNFPPRFSGLQFPNYSSELNVNALELDDSALYLCASSRSGGGTSGDTQYFGPGTRLTVL.

This sequence joins TRBV7-9 and TRBJ2-5; TRBD1 matches at 7 bases. This CDR3 is 14 amino acids long. V dropped 2 bases and J dropped 1; count of bases not matched to a gene: 1. Germline V lookup: CDR1 SEHNR, CDR2 FQNEAQ (reference sequence). The CDR3 sequence is CASSLWDSQETQYF. CDR3 DNA: TGTGCCAGCAGCTTATGGGACAGCCAAGAGACCCAGTACTTC.

This clone is a singleton in its sample. This chain uses TRBV7-9 with TRBJ1-1, with 7 bases that match TRBD1. Trimming cost V 1 base and J 7 bases; bases outside gene matches: 6. The CDR3 contains 14 residues. Per the germline V gene, CDR1 is SEHNR and CDR2 is FQNEAQ (reference sequence). CDR3 bases: TGTGCCAGCAGCTTAGGACCGACAGGGAGTGAAGCTTTCTTT. As protein: CASSLGPTGSEAFF.

J is TRBJ2-7 and V is TRBV10-2; D is undetermined. The CDR3 totals 12 residues. Germline V gives CDR1 WSHSY, CDR2 SAAADI. Trimming stripped 6 bases from V and 7 bases from J, with 13 bases between. CDR3 sequence (DNA): TGCGCCAGCAGCCTGGCCACTGGGGAGCAGTACGTC. This codes for CASSLATGEQYV.

V is TRBV5-4 and J is TRBJ2-3; tentative D call: TRBD1 (6 bases). V was clipped by 4 bases and J by 2 bases, with 17 bases between them. CDR3 size: 16 residues. Germline V lookup: CDR1 SGHNT, CDR2 YYREEE (reference sequence). CDR3 in amino acids: CASSDPRQAFTDTQYF. CDR3 nucleotides: TGTGCCAGCAGCGACCCGAGACAGGCGTTCACAGATACGCAGTATTTT.

This chain links TRBV28 with TRBJ1-5; weak D call: TRBD1 (5 bases). Trimming removed 6 bases at V and 0 bases at J, with 15 bases between. The CDR3 loop spans 16 amino acids. Germline V gene sequence: CDR1 MDHEN, CDR2 SYDVKM. Written as DNA, the CDR3 is TGTGCCAGCAGAGACCGGGACTTTTATAGCAATCAGCCCCAGCATTTT. Residues: CASRDRDFYSNQPQHF.

The chain joins TRBV7-6 to TRBJ2-1; 7 bases fit TRBD1. Germline lookup yields CDR1 SGHVS and CDR2 FNYEAQ. CDR3 length equals 15 residues. The V segment lost 1 base and the J segment 5 bases; nucleotides outside the gene matches: 5. As DNA, the CDR3 is TGTGCCAGCAGCTTAGAGCCAGGGGGTCACAATGAGCAGTTCTTC. Its protein product is CASSLEPGGHNEQFF.

CDR3 residues: CASSEAGQPYNEQFF. CDR3 bases: TGTGCCAGCAGTGAAGCGGGACAGCCCTACAATGAGCAGTTCTTC. This chain uses TRBV6-4 with TRBJ2-1, with D possibly being TRBD1 or TRBD2 (7 bases each). The CDR3 runs to 15 residues. Trimming cost V 3 bases and J 2 bases, with 11 bases left between them. The germline CDR1 and CDR2 sequences are MRHNA and SNTAGT.

The chain is built from TRBV7-2 and TRBJ2-5; 7 nucleotides agree with TRBD1. Germline CDR1 reads SGHTA; CDR2 reads FQGNSA. V shed 5 bases and J 2 bases; nucleotides not matched to a gene: 8. CDR3 length: 15 residues. CDR3 protein: CASSLNPGQQETQYF. The CDR3 DNA reads TGTGCCAGCAGCCTAAATCCGGGACAGCAAGAGACCCAGTACTTC.

The rearrangement links TRBV6-5 to TRBJ2-7; 11 positions agree with TRBD2. The CDR3 loop spans 15 amino acids. Germline values: CDR1 MNHEY, CDR2 SVGAGI. With 0 bases clipped from V and 5 bases from J, the junction kept 3 bases outside the gene matches. The CDR3 bases are TGTGCCAGCAGTTACTCAGTAGCGGGGGGGCACGAGCAGTACTTC. Translated, it gives CASSYSVAGGHEQYF.

CDR3 sequence (DNA): TGCAGCGTCGCCCGGGACACCGACTCTGGGGCCAACGTCCTGACTTTC. This encodes CSVARDTDSGANVLTF. The rearrangement joins TRBV29-1 to TRBJ2-6; D might be TRBD1 (6 bases). V was trimmed by 6 bases and J by 0 bases, leaving 15 bases between them. CDR1 and CDR2 from the germline V gene are SQVTM and ANQGSEA. This CDR3 is built from 16 residues. The whole variable domain, filled in from reference TRBV29-1 and TRBJ2-6, reads SAVISQKPSRDICQRGTSLTIQCQVDSQVTMMFWYRQQPGQSLTLIATANQGSEATYESGFVIDKFPISRPNLTFSTLTVSNMSPEDSSIYLCSVARDTDSGANVLTFGAGSRLTVL.

The rearrangement links TRBV2 to TRBJ1-2; D is unresolved. Trimming shortened V by 2 bases and J by 4 bases, and 14 bases separated the two germline ends. CDR3 length: 15 amino acids. Per germline, CDR1 SNHLY and CDR2 FYNNEI. CDR3 bases: TGTGCCAGCAGTGAAACACCAGCCCCCATCTATGGCTACACCTTC. Translated, it gives CASSETPAPIYGYTF.

The rearrangement links TRBV28 to TRBJ1-2; TRBD1 agrees at 7 bases. This CDR3 contains 14 residues. Germline V gene data show CDR1 as MDHEN and CDR2 as SYDVKM. After removal of 1 base from V and 7 bases from J, the junction contained 6 bases not matched to a gene. DNA of the CDR3: TGTGCCAGCAGTTTATCGGGACAGCAGGGTGGCTACACCTTC. It specifies CASSLSGQQGGYTF.